This T cell receptor beta chain emerged from a study of vaccination and CD4 T cells after COVID-19. Study overall: The cells were exposed to overlapping spike peptides originating from SARS-CoV-2, HCoV-NL63, HCoV-OC43 and HCoV-229E for stimulation. Cultures designated as controls were supplied with a CEFX pool, an HIV-1 Nef pool, or no peptide.

This clonotype was found a few times. Its antigen is not known. Cultured CD4+ T cell DNA was sequenced using the Oncomine TCR Beta short-read assay. TCRdb passed the PCR reads through MiXCR, listing each CDR3 protein once. The repertoire holds more than 10,000 distinct CDR3 sequences, with 35% to 40% as singletons. V was pared by 10 bases and J by 0 bases, with 12 bases of the junction left unmatched. CDR1 LNHDA and CDR2 SQIVND come from the germline V gene (reference sequence). The CDR3 consists of 16 residues. Study-level findings and limits: A median approximately 86% of convalescent patients' SARS-CoV-2-reactive clones emerged only after vaccination.

Specified treatment: approximately 9-day PBMC culture with coronavirus spike peptide pools or control peptides (ViraFEST assay). This chain uses TRBV19 with TRBJ2-3, with 8 positions matching TRBD2. The sample comprised cultured CD4+ T cells from blood. This TCR was recovered from a human donor with COVID-19. As DNA, the CDR3 is TGTGCCACTCTCGCTGGGCGGGGGGCTAGCACAGATACGCAGTATTTT. Protein: CATLAGRGASTDTQYF.